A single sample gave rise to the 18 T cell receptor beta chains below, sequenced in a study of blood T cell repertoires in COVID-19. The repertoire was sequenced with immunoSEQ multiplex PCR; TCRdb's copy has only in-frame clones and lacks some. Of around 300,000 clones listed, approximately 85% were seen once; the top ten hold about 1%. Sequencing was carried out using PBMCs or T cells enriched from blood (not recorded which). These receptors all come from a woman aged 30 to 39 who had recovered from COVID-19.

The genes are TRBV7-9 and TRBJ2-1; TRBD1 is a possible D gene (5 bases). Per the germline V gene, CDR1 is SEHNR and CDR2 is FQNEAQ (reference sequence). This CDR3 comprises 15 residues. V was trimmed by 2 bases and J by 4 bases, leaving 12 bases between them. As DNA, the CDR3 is TGTGCCAGCAGCTTAAGGGGTAGTGAGTACAATGAGCAGTTCTTC. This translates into CASSLRGSEYNEQFF.

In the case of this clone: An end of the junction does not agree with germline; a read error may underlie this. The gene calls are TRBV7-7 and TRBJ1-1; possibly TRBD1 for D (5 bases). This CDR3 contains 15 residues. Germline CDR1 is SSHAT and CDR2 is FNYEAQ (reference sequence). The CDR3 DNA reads TGTGCTAGCAGCTTCCCTCGGCAGGGGAACACTGAAGCTTTCTTT. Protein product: CASSFPRQGNTEAFF. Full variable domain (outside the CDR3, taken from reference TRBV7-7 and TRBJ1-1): GAGVSQSPRYKVTKRGQDVTLRCDPISSHATLYWYQQALGQGPEFLTYFNYEAQPDKSGLPSDRFSAERPEGSISTLTIQRTEQRDSAMYRCASSFPRQGNTEAFFGQGTRLTVV.

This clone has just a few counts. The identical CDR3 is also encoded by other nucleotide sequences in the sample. In DNA, the CDR3 is TGTGCCAGCAGTTTACAAGAGACCCAGTACTTC. As protein: CASSLQETQYF. The chain combines TRBV6-5 with TRBJ2-5, with D uncertain. Looked up from germline, CDR1 is MNHEY and CDR2 is SVGAGI. Trimming took 4 bases from V and 2 from J, leaving 2 bases between them. The CDR3 is 11 residues long.

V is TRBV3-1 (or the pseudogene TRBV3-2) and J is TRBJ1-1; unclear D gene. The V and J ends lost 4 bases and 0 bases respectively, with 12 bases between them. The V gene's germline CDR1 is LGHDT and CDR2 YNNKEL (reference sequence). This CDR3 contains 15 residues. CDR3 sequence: CASSLGRFMNTEAFF. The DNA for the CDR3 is TGTGCCAGCAGCCTTGGCAGGTTCATGAACACTGAAGCTTTCTTT.

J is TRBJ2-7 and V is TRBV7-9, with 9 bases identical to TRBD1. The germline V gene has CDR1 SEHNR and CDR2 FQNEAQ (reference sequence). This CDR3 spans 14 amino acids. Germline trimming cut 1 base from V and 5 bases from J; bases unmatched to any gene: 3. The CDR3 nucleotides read TGTGCCAGCAGCTTAGGGGACAGGGCCCACGAGCAGTACTTC. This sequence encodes CASSLGDRAHEQYF.

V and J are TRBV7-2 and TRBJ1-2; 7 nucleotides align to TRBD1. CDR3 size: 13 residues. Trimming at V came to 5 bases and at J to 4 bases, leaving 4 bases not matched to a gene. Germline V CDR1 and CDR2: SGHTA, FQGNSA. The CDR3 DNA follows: TGTGCCAGCAGCCCGGGACAGTCCTATGGCTACACCTTC. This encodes CASSPGQSYGYTF.

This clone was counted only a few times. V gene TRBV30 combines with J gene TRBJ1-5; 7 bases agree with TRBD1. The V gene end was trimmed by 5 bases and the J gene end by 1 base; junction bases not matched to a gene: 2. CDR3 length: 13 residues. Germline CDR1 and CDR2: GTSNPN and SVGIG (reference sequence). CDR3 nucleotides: TGTGCCTGGGCGGGACAGAGCAATCAGCCCCAGCATTTT. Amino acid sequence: CAWAGQSNQPQHF.

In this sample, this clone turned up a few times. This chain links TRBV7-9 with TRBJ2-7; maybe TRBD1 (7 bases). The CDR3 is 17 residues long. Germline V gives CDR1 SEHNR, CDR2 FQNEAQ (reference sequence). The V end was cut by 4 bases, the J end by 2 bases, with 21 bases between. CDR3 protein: CASSSEGAQAKPYEQYF. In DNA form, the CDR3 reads TGTGCCAGCAGCTCGGAGGGGGCGCAAGCCAAGCCCTACGAGCAGTACTTC.

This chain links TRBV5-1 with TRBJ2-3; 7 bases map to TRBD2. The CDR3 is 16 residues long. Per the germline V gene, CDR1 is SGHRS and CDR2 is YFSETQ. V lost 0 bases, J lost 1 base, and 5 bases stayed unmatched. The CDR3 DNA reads TGCGCCAGCAGCTTGGGGTTGGCGGGAGGCACAGATACGCAGTATTTT. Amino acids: CASSLGLAGGTDTQYF.

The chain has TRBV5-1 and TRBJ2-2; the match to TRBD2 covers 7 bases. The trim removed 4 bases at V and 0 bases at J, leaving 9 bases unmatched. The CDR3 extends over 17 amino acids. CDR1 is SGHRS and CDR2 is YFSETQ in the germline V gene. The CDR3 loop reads CASSPPGGTTNTGELFF. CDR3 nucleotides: TGCGCCAGCAGCCCGCCGGGCGGGACTACGAACACCGGGGAGCTGTTTTTT.

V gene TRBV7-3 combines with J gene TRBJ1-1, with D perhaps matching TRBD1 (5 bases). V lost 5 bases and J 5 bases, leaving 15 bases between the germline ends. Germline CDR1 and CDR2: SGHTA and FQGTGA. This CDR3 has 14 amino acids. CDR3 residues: CASSRDSLFTEAFF. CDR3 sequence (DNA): TGTGCCAGCAGCAGAGACAGCCTCTTTACTGAAGCTTTCTTT. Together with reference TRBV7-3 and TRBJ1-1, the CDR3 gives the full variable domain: GAGVSQTPSNKVTEKGKYVELRCDPISGHTALYWYRQSLGQGPEFLIYFQGTGAADDSGLPNDRFFAVRPEGSVSTLKIQRTERGDSAVYLCASSRDSLFTEAFFGQGTRLTVV.

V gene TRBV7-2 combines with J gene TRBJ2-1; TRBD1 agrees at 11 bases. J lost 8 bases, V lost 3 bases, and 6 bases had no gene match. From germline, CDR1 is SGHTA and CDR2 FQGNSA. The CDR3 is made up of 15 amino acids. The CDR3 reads CASSFRDRGKDEQFF. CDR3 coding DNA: TGTGCCAGCAGCTTCCGGGACAGGGGGAAAGATGAGCAGTTCTTC.

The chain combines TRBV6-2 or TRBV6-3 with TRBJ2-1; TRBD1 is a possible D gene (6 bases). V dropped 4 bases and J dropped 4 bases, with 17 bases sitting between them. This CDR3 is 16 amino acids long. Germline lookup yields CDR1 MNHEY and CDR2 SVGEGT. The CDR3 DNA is TGTGCCAGCAGTTTTTTTTACAGGGATAATTACAATGAGCAGTTCTTC. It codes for CASSFFYRDNYNEQFF.

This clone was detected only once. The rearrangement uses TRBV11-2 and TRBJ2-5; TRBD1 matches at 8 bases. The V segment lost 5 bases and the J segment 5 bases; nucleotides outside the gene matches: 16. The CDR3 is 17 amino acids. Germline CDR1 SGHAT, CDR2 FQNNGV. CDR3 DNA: TGTGCCAGCAGCCCGAGACAGGGGATACCGCTACGGGAGACCCAGTACTTC. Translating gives CASSPRQGIPLRETQYF. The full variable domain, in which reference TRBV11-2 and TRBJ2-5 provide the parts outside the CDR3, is EAGVAQSPRYKIIEKRQSVAFWCNPISGHATLYWYQQILGQGPKLLIQFQNNGVVDDSQLPKDRFSAERLKGVDSTLKIQPAKLEDSAVYLCASSPRQGIPLRETQYFGPGTRLLVL.

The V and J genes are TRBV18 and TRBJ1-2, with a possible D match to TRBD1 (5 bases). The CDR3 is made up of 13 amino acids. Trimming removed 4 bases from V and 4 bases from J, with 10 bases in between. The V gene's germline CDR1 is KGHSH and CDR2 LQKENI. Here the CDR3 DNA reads TGTGCCAGCTCACGGGACTGGGGCTATGGCTACACCTTC. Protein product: CASSRDWGYGYTF.

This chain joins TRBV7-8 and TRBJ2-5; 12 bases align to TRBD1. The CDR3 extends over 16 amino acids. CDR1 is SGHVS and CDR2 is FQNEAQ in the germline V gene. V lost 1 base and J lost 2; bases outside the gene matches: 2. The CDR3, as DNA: TGTGCCAGCAGCTTAGGGGACAGGGGGCGACAAGAGACCCAGTACTTC. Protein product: CASSLGDRGRQETQYF.

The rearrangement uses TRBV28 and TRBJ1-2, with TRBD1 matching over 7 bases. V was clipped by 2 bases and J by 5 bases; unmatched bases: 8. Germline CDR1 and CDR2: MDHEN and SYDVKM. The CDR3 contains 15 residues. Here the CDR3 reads CASSLGLQGRYGYTF. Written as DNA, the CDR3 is TGTGCCAGCAGTTTAGGCCTACAGGGGAGGTATGGCTACACCTTC.

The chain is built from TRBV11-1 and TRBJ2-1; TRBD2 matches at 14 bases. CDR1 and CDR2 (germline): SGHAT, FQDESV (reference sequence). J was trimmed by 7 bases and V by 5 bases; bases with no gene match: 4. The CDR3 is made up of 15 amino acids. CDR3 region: CASSRGLAGGNEQFF. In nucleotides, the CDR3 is TGTGCCAGCAGCCGAGGACTAGCGGGGGGTAATGAGCAGTTCTTC.